This is a list of T cell receptor beta chains from one sample in a study of T cells in Graves' hyperthyroidism and ophthalmopathy. TCRdb processed the multiplex PCR reads anew with MiXCR; each CDR3 protein has one entry. The sample carries about 400,000 distinct CDR3 sequences, 14% to 15% recorded once. The sample taken for sequencing was blood. The receptors originated from a young woman with Graves' hyperthyroidism. CDR3s include the opening cysteine and the closing phenylalanine or tryptophan.

V gene,J gene,CDR3 protein
TRBV28,TRBJ2-5,CASSLRVAGGETQYF
TRBV6-1,TRBJ1-4,CASSYAAWTGADEKLFF
TRBV28,TRBJ2-7,CASSSQAPYEQYF
TRBV24-1,TRBJ2-7,CATSAAGSSYEQYF
TRBV2,TRBJ2-7,CASFPGLAGGPKGEQYF
TRBV5-1,TRBJ2-1,CASSLVTSGKGDEQFF
TRBV6-2/TRBV6-3,TRBJ2-3,CASSYWASGATTDTQYF
TRBV7-2,TRBJ2-1,CASSLQLAGGLDEQFF
TRBV19,TRBJ2-1,CASSIEAYNEQFF
TRBV2,TRBJ2-1,CASSRAAYNEQFF
TRBV9,TRBJ1-4,CASSLTGATNEKLFF
TRBV7-9,TRBJ2-7,CASRSPGASYEQYF
TRBV28,TRBJ2-6,CASSSGLAGRSGANVLTF
TRBV6-1,TRBJ2-7,CASGILGRYEQYF
TRBV12-3/TRBV12-4,TRBJ1-1,CASSTPMNTEAFF
TRBV20-1,TRBJ2-7,CSARDGAGRSYEQYF
TRBV3-1,TRBJ2-7,CASSLKGSGRGEQYF
TRBV7-9,TRBJ2-2,CASSLAAQGNTGELFF
TRBV2,TRBJ1-2,CASSDWAIDGGYTF
TRBV18,TRBJ2-1,CASSPRNGGINNEQFF
TRBV3-1,TRBJ2-3,CASSQPSGYSTDTQYF
TRBV11-2,TRBJ2-1,CASSLSGLAVNEQFF
TRBV20-1,TRBJ2-3,CSVAYWKSSTDTQYF
TRBV10-1,TRBJ2-5,CASSESLSGRETQYF
TRBV5-5,TRBJ2-7,CASSFYSGYEQYF
TRBV28,TRBJ2-1,CASSGTYNEQFF
TRBV18,TRBJ2-1,CASYRTPTNNEQFF
TRBV11-2,TRBJ2-3,CASSQDGDTQYF
TRBV28,TRBJ2-2,CASSLSRYTGELFF
TRBV20-1,TRBJ1-5,CSASVMGRLGNQPQHF
TRBV28,TRBJ1-6,CAIRGLIGNSPLHF
TRBV28,TRBJ2-7,CASSSQGGWTYEQYF
TRBV7-6,TRBJ1-4,CASSLLSPGGLHFGGTNEKLFF
TRBV11-2,TRBJ2-2,CASSYPGQSPELFF
TRBV5-1,TRBJ2-3,CASTDPRRSDTQYF
TRBV29-1,TRBJ2-7,CSVQSGATYEQYF
TRBV7-9,TRBJ2-1,CASSLLPPTGSYNEQFF
TRBV19,TRBJ2-2,CASSSQANTGELFF
TRBV4-2,TRBJ1-4,CASSQDPGRGFEKLFF
TRBV2,TRBJ2-1,CASSTLAGGLYNEQFF
TRBV5-1,TRBJ2-5,CASSLAGTGATETQYF
TRBV12-3/TRBV12-4,TRBJ2-3,CASSSGSTDTQYF
TRBV30,TRBJ1-2,CAGGVGGDYGYTF
TRBV12-3/TRBV12-4,TRBJ1-1,CASSLERWGTEAFF
TRBV6-1,TRBJ2-3,CASSYPTDTQYF
TRBV2,TRBJ1-1,CASSTEMNTEAFF
TRBV4-2,TRBJ2-5,CASSQEGGTGKETQYF
TRBV20-1,TRBJ2-7,CSANRDRVGYEQYF
TRBV12-3/TRBV12-4,TRBJ1-2,CASSLGTPIGRGYTF
TRBV30,TRBJ1-1,CAWSVNYPGPNTEAFF
TRBV3-1,TRBJ2-7,CASSPRYGSYEQYF
TRBV20-1,TRBJ2-7,CSASAPGLAGGEQYF
TRBV5-1,TRBJ1-2,CASSLGTEPYGYTF
TRBV20-1,TRBJ2-3,CSATGGRVTDTQYF
TRBV9,TRBJ1-2,CASSTTGLELYGYTF